The present entry profiles one T cell receptor (beta chain) with its context. What antigen it recognizes has not been identified. The input lacks base qualities; no much larger clone sits a single base away. This sample stems from a study of cytomegalovirus exposure and HLA in healthy donors (TCRdb year 2017). Background for the entire study: An earlier analysis of roughly 610 of the donors reported about 300 Gb of sequence data and 90 million to 120 million unique TCR beta sequences obtained from 180 million or so T cells. An early release that covered some 630 HLA-typed donors contained about 300 gigabases of sequencing data and tens of millions of unique TCR sequences. The genetic ancestry cluster associated with self-reported Caucasian donors included 65% to 90% of the roughly 400 genotyped donors. The aim of the study was to test whether cataloging public T cell receptors could identify signatures of past pathogen exposure. Using immunosequencing, the study profiled T cell repertoires from 666 subjects and related those repertoires to cytomegalovirus serostatus. In addition to the first cohort of 650 to 800 subjects, a separate validation cohort of under 150 different subjects was used. The study combined high-throughput TCR immunosequencing, statistical association of individual TCRs with disease status, and machine learning to predict cytomegalovirus infection status. In a later analysis, previously published TCR beta repertoires from 666 donors were re-analyzed and high-resolution HLA genotyping was added so that TCR occurrence patterns could be studied. In the later analysis, no new phenotypic data were used to find candidate immune exposures; instead, reliance was placed on TCR beta sequences and their occurrence across donors. In an earlier analysis of roughly 580 of the donors, high-throughput TCR beta sequencing was used to judge whether each TCR beta V gene segment behaved as functional or pseudogenic. Donor age, sex, ethnicity and CMV serostatus were compiled alongside the repertoire data. In a later genetic analysis, genome-wide SNP genotypes for about 65% of the roughly 700 donors were used, and that subset was treated as a discovery cohort. All discovery cohort repertoires had been generated using a single sequencing platform. Class I and class II HLA loci were covered by the typing at four-digit resolution. The number of donors typed differed by locus, with about 629-630 for A, B, C, DRB1 and DQB1, 522 for DQA1, 600 to 610 for DPA1, and 472 for DPB1. Because of strong linkage in the cohort, five DR-DQ haplotypes were treated as single units for association and clustering. Among roughly 400 genotyped donors of the cohort, an average of around 240,000 unique TCR beta nucleotide sequences was sequenced per donor, of which about 18% were non-productive. Overall study results and their limits: Most TCR sequences were observed very rarely across donors, whereas some public TCRs were present in many individuals. In a later analysis, HLA-associated TCR beta chains were found to be more clonally expanded and to have lower generation probabilities than equally common non-associated chains. According to a later analysis, parvovirus B19, influenza, CMV and Epstein-Barr virus appeared linked to several top co-occurrence clusters. Most CMV-associated TCR beta chains appeared to be HLA-restricted in a later analysis, and the HLA associations seemed to be driven largely by CMV exposure. Over 15 rarely observed V segments, including chromosome 9 orphons, were excluded from the earlier analysis of several hundred of the donors because counts were too low. A few of the identified cytomegalovirus-associated TCR beta chains were confirmed in vitro to be specific for cytomegalovirus antigens. Correlated functional status among segregating V segments might reflect linkage disequilibrium, but an unknown experimental factor could not be ruled out. V-gene and J-gene trimming of TCR beta chains was associated with a missense DCLRE1C variant in a later genetic analysis, and the association was replicated in an independent cohort. Because HLA typing was unavailable for some donors at each locus, only the typed subset was used in association tests. Specific HLA alleles were associated with 15,000 to 20,000 TCR beta sequences at a false discovery rate of 0.05 in a later analysis. An earlier analysis of approximately 530 of the donors showed that most TCR beta V segments appeared in productive rearrangements either about 87% or about 30% of the time, which broadly matched IMGT annotations. In a later analysis, the rate of TCR association differed among HLA loci, with DRB1 alleles having the most associated TCRs and HLA-C alleles having the fewest. Only TCR beta chains were sequenced in this cohort, and the absence of alpha or paired-chain data limited detectable features. Some IMGT-functional V segments, including TRBV6-2 and TRBV6-3, could not be distinguished by the 87-base-pair reads and were therefore excluded. For the cohort, immune exposure information was limited to CMV serostatus. When HLA alleles, especially DR and DQ, strongly co-occurred, attributing TCR associations to individual alleles was difficult. According to a later genetic analysis, donors in an Asian-associated ancestry cluster had fewer N-insertions in productive TCRs than the approximately 670-donor mean. According to the authors, the approach could potentially be generalized to other disease states and immunological phenotypes. In both the original and validation cohorts, the classifier was reported to diagnose cytomegalovirus status with high specificity and sensitivity. The study listed 164 TCR beta chains as associated with cytomegalovirus. A further reported finding was that TCR beta sequences accurately predicted the HLA-A and HLA-B alleles for most subjects in the first cohort. Presence/absence analyses assumed roughly uniform sequencing depth across donors, an assumption that may not hold. A cluster of highly shared sequence variants was judged likely to represent a technical artifact of the sequencing pipeline.

Libraries were built with the immunoSEQ multiplex PCR assay. A mixture of 60 forward primers for TCR Vbeta segments and 13 reverse primers for TCR Jbeta segments was used in the multiplex PCR. The CDR3 region of rearranged TCR beta genes was amplified from genomic DNA by a multiplex PCR assay. Amplified TCR beta libraries were sequenced as 87-base-pair reads on the Illumina HiSeq System. Regarding the original processing steps: Across the 700 or so repertoires, a later analysis counted tens of millions of unique TCR beta chains, some 11 million of which were shared by at least two donors. Raw reads were error-corrected and collapsed into unique sequences by a nearest-neighbor algorithm in which closely related sequences were merged to remove PCR and sequencing errors. Alignment of CDR3 sequences to IMGT reference sequences was used to assign V, D and J gene segments. For a sequence to be retained, a match of at least six nucleotides was required to both a V gene segment and a J gene segment. Rearrangements were called productive when the CDR3 lacked stop codons and stayed in frame with V and J; all others were non-productive. CDR3 was defined by IMGT convention, running from the second conserved V-encoded cysteine to the conserved J-encoded phenylalanine. The earlier analysis of about 620 of the donors excluded sequences that lacked an unambiguous match to a single V gene segment. An earlier analysis of under 750 of the donors called V segments functional above 56.7% productive rearrangements and segregating when the between-donor standard deviation exceeded 5%. A statistical classification framework was built for diagnosing cytomegalovirus status from the catalog of TCR beta chain sequences. In a later analysis, V and J genes were assigned by comparing TCR nucleotide sequences against IMGT/GENE-DB human TR gene sequences. Using the TCRdist pipeline, a later analysis assigned CDR3 sequences along with most-parsimonious VDJ recombination scenarios. In a later analysis, each TCR beta chain was defined by its CDR3 amino acid sequence together with its V-gene family, and reads without a unique V-gene family were excluded. As a way to deal with suspected cross-contamination and a sequencing artifact, a later analysis dropped 640 or so nucleotide sequences that were highly shared and had low generation probability. In a later analysis, a clonal expansion index for each public chain was calculated from normalized within-repertoire ranks of inferred template counts. In a later analysis, generation probabilities were computed with a VDJ recombination model fitted to out-of-frame rearrangements, and the resulting probabilities were checked against IGoR. A later analysis scored TCR-TCR, TCR-HLA and TCR-CMV co-occurrence with hypergeometric tests, applying a repertoire-size bias correction to TCR pairs. A later analysis estimated false discovery rates by permuting HLA or CMV assignments 20 times. A later analysis grouped co-occurring TCRs with DBSCAN, adding TCRdist sequence similarity when clustering within HLA-allele-positive subsets. For co-occurrence clustering, repertoires with fewer than 30,000 or more than 120,000 public chains were excluded, along with a handful of repertoires with anomalous nucleotide sharing. TCRdb carries this immuneACCESS record with in-frame sequences only. Its versions omit some clonotypes, under half of them owing to an unresolved V gene in the studies checked, with the rest unexplained. That table is the source of V, J and clone size, and D and trimming were worked out from the DNA. The sample table shows 95,000 to 110,000 clones, and around 80% are seen once. Approximately 2.6% of the sample is held by the ten biggest clonotypes.

The CDR3 sequence holds 15 residues, the cysteine and phenylalanine included. Of all the DNA, just the CDR3 is kept, 45 bases in frame from base 1. V and J are truncated by 4 bases and 5 bases respectively, leaving an intervening sequence of 17 bases. From a lookup of the germline V gene, CDR1 and CDR2 are MDHEN and SYDVKM. The cohort was made up of 666 healthy bone marrow donors. At the time of sampling, all cohort members were nominally healthy, though unrecorded immune exposures were likely present. The donor tested CMV seropositive, placing the donor among the approximately 290 seropositive members of the cohort. A peripheral blood sample was collected from each donor, and TCR beta sequencing was performed on peripheral blood mononuclear cells. The Qiagen DNeasy Blood Extraction Kit was used to extract genomic DNA from the blood cell samples.

The sequence was collected from a man under 40 in good health and CMV-seropositive. Recombination joined TRBV28 with TRBJ1-1, with no confidently assigned D gene. Sequenced: PBMCs. The CDR3 is CASSSPFGRLTEAFF. The DNA is as follows: TGTGCCAGCAGTTCTCCCTTCGGGAGGTTGACTGAAGCTTTCTTT.